This T cell receptor beta chain is drawn from a study of blood T cells in healthy people across ages. Study-level information: Researchers report that template switching captured about one barcoded beta molecule per two T cells.

The authors ran a second PCR of about 6 to 12 cycles using a sample-barcoded 5' primer and a J-beta primer mix. Researchers report that a template-switch adaptor with 12 random nucleotides tagged each cDNA molecule. TCRdb re-called the 5' RACE reads through MiXCR, storing one row per CDR3 protein. The sample holds approximately 1.5 million distinct CDR3 sequences, roughly 32% seen once. Findings of the study overall: The authors considered diversity estimates from one million T cells to be underestimates. Naive CD4+ cells and diversity were both higher in long-lived donors than in aged donors.

Points on this clonotype: The antigen is unknown.

Sequenced input: blood. The TCR sequence derives from a woman in her 30s in good health.

The CDR3 protein is CAWRTANSPLHF. Written as DNA, the CDR3 is TGTGCCTGGAGGACAGCCAATTCACCCCTCCACTTT. The chain joins TRBV30 to TRBJ1-6, with D possibly matching TRBD1 (5 bases). Germline CDR1 is GTSNPN and CDR2 is SVGIG (reference sequence). The CDR3 sequence is 12 residues long. V shed 3 bases and J shed 7 bases, with 7 bases lying between them. Combining the CDR3 with reference TRBV30 and TRBJ1-6 gives the whole variable domain SQTIHQWPATLVQPVGSPLSLECTVEGTSNPNLYWYRQAAGRGLQLLFYSVGIGQISSEVPQNLSASRPQDRQFILSSKKLLLSDSGFYLCAWRTANSPLHFGNGTRLTVT.